The next 10 T cell receptor beta chains were all read from a single sample in a study of monozygotic twins with cystic fibrosis (dated by TCRdb to the early 2020s). Libraries were built with the immunoSEQ multiplex PCR assay. TCRdb obtained this table from immuneACCESS and retained in-frame rearrangements with V and J assigned. These tables miss some clones; where compared with another copy, unresolved V genes account for less than half of the shortfall, and the remainder is unexplained. This sample gives some 15,000 clones in total; roughly 81% of them show up just once. The ten largest clones take up roughly 1% of the sample. Sequenced material: blood. The receptors were sampled from a boy aged 10-17 years with cystic fibrosis.

V is TRBV11-2 and J is TRBJ1-1; 7 bases agree with TRBD1. The CDR3 has 17 amino acids. The V and J ends lost 1 base and 3 bases, in that order; junction bases with no gene match: 11. Germline CDR1 and CDR2: SGHAT and FQNNGV. CDR3 in amino acids: CASSLVMDRMVDTEAFF. CDR3 DNA sequence: TGTGCCAGCAGCTTAGTGATGGACAGGATGGTGGACACTGAAGCTTTCTTT. Complete variable domain (other parts from reference TRBV11-2 and TRBJ1-1): EAGVAQSPRYKIIEKRQSVAFWCNPISGHATLYWYQQILGQGPKLLIQFQNNGVVDDSQLPKDRFSAERLKGVDSTLKIQPAKLEDSAVYLCASSLVMDRMVDTEAFFGQGTRLTVV.

The chain links TRBV6-4 to TRBJ2-2; D is ambiguous. The germline CDR1 and CDR2 sequences are MRHNA and SNTAGT. This CDR3 is 13 amino acids long. The ends were cut back, 3 bases at V and 1 base at J, with 3 bases in the middle. CDR3 in amino acids: CASSEGNTGELFF. DNA of the CDR3: TGTGCCAGCAGTGAAGGGAACACCGGGGAGCTGTTTTTT.

The CDR3 nucleotides are TGTGCCAGCAGCTCGTACCAGGGACTTTCCTACGAGCAGTACTTC. It yields the protein CASSSYQGLSYEQYF. The rearrangement uses TRBV11-3 and TRBJ2-7, with a possible D match to TRBD2 (6 bases). Trimming shortened V by 4 bases and J by 1 base, and 14 bases separated the two germline ends. The germline gives CDR1 SGHNT, CDR2 YENEEA. This CDR3 is built from 15 residues.

J is TRBJ2-7 and V is TRBV13, with D perhaps matching TRBD2 (5 bases). Germline CDR1 is PRHDT and CDR2 is FYEKMQ (reference sequence). The CDR3 consists of 15 residues. Trimming took off 5 bases at V and 2 bases at J, with 16 bases between the two ends. The CDR3 here is CASSRRSGLAYEQYF. CDR3 nucleotide sequence: TGTGCCAGCAGCCGACGCTCCGGACTCGCCTACGAGCAGTACTTC.

V usage is TRBV6-1 and J usage is TRBJ2-7; a possible D gene is TRBD1 (5 bases). Germline lookup yields CDR1 MNHNS and CDR2 SASEGT. CDR3 length: 13 residues. V lost 9 bases and J 2 bases, leaving 14 bases between the germline ends. The chain's CDR3 is CASRRTHPYEQYF. The CDR3 DNA is TGTGCCAGTCGCAGGACACATCCCTACGAGCAGTACTTC.

The V call is TRBV7-2, the J call TRBJ1-5, with 7 bases that match TRBD1. The CDR3 contains 14 residues. Unmatched junction bases numbered 6, after V lost 4 bases and J lost 6 bases. The germline CDR1 and CDR2 sequences are SGHTA and FQGNSA. CDR3 sequence reads: CASSSRQGVQPQHF. CDR3 sequence (DNA): TGTGCCAGCAGCTCCCGGCAGGGGGTTCAGCCCCAGCATTTT.

The chain's CDR3 is CASSLIPTGVGANVLTF. In DNA form, the CDR3 reads TGCGCCAGCAGCTTAATACCTACAGGGGTTGGGGCCAACGTCCTGACTTTC. This chain connects TRBV5-1 to TRBJ2-6; 7 nucleotides align to TRBD1. This CDR3 region has 17 residues. Trimming took 2 bases from V and 3 from J; bases not matched to a gene: 8. Germline lookup yields CDR1 SGHRS and CDR2 YFSETQ. The full variable domain, with the rest looked up from reference TRBV5-1 and TRBJ2-6, is KAGVTQTPRYLIKTRGQQVTLSCSPISGHRSVSWYQQTPGQGLQFLFEYFSETQRNKGNFPGRFSGRQFSNSRSEMNVSTLELGDSALYLCASSLIPTGVGANVLTFGAGSRLTVL.

The DNA of the CDR3 is TGTGCCAGCCGTTGGGGGAGAGGGACCTACGAGCAGTACTTC. Translating gives CASRWGRGTYEQYF. V usage is TRBV6-5 and J usage is TRBJ2-7, with D perhaps TRBD1 or TRBD2 (5 bases each). Germline CDR1 reads MNHEY; CDR2 reads SVGAGI. V was clipped by 8 bases and J by 2 bases, with 16 bases between them. The CDR3 has 14 amino acids.

This sequence joins TRBV2 and TRBJ2-7; 7 bases match TRBD1. Trimming at V came to 7 bases and at J to 7 bases, leaving 16 bases not matched to a gene. The CDR3 consists of 15 residues. The germline V gene has CDR1 SNHLY and CDR2 FYNNEI. For the CDR3, the DNA is TGTGCCAGCACACTCCTGACAGGGTTCCTGTTAGAGCAGTACTTC. This sequence encodes CASTLLTGFLLEQYF.

The CDR3: CATRRGMGTDTQYF. The CDR3 nucleotides read TGTGCCACACGGAGGGGAATGGGCACAGATACGCAGTATTTT. This rearrangement joins TRBV19 to TRBJ2-3; tentative D call: TRBD2 (6 bases). Germline V gene lookup returns CDR1 LNHDA and CDR2 SQIVND (reference sequence). CDR3 size: 14 residues. V lost 10 bases and J lost 1, with 15 bases in between.